Described below is a single T cell receptor (beta chain) sequence and its context. V was cut by 8 bases and J by 5 bases, with 18 bases left in between. The CDR3 extends over 14 amino acids. Germline loops: CDR1 SGHTA, CDR2 FQGNSA. The data were taken from a study of OX40 agonist ivuxolimab in advanced cancers. For the study at large: Partial responses were achieved by three patients, of whom one had hepatocellular carcinoma and two had cutaneous melanoma.

TCRdb keeps only in-frame clones here, not all; method: immunoSEQ multiplex PCR. This sample has approximately 84,000 clones, with approximately 86% found just once. The sequencing here drew on CD4+ or CD8+ T cells sorted from blood, taken in a trial of the OX40 agonist ivuxolimab. J is TRBJ2-5 and V is TRBV7-2, with a weak D call TRBD2 (7 bases). The clonotype comes from an adult with an advanced solid tumor such as melanoma, head and neck, liver or kidney cancer. The CDR3 region has the DNA TGTGCCAGCGGGTTAGGGGGGGCTGTGGAGACCCAGTACTTC. Translating gives CASGLGGAVETQYF.